This T cell receptor (beta chain) was captured in a study of blood T cell repertoires in COVID-19. As for the study in general: There were acute and convalescent COVID-19 samples, and they came from the United States, Italy and Spain. PBMCs, B-cell-depleted T cells, or T cells provided the cDNA or gDNA that made up the material.

Libraries were prepared by immunoSEQ multiplex PCR; TCRdb keeps only in-frame clonotypes and omits some of them. The sample has under 500,000 clones, roughly 89% seen once. Germline loops: CDR1 MNHEY, CDR2 SVGAGI. The CDR3 covers 12 residues. V was pared by 6 bases and J by 13 bases, with 13 bases between. The sequence was collected from a woman in her 30s with acute or convalescent COVID-19. This chain joins TRBV6-5 and TRBJ1-6; no clear D. The sample taken for sequencing was peripheral blood. The CDR3 here is CASSNRGVPLHF. The CDR3 DNA follows: TGTGCCAGCAGCAACCGCGGGGTCCCCCTCCACTTT.